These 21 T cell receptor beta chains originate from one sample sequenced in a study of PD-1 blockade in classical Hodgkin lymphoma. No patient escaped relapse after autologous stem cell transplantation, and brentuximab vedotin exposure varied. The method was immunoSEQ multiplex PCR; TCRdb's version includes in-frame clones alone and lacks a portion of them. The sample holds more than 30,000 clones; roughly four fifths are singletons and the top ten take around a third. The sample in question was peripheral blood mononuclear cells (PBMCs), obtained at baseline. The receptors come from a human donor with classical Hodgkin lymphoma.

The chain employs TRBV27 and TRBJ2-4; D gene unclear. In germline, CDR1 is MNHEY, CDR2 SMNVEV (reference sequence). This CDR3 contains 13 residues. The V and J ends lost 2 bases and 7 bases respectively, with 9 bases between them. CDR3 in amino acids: CASSLNEGNIQYF. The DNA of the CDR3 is TGTGCCAGCAGTTTAAACGAAGGGAACATTCAGTACTTC.

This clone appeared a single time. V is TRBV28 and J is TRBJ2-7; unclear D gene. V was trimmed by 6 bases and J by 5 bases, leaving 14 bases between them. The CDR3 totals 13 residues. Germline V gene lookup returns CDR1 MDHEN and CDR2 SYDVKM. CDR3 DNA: TGTGCCAGCAGGTTCGATTTCCTCGACGAGCAGTACTTC. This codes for CASRFDFLDEQYF.

The CDR3 sequence: CASRPPGAAQETQYF. DNA of the CDR3: TGTGCCAGCAGACCACCGGGGGCCGCTCAAGAGACCCAGTACTTC. This sequence joins TRBV7-9 and TRBJ2-5, with D perhaps being TRBD1 or TRBD2 (6 bases each). The CDR3 runs 15 residues. Germline V gene sequence: CDR1 SEHNR, CDR2 FQNEAQ (reference sequence). The germline V and J ends were trimmed by 6 bases and 2 bases, with 16 bases remaining between them.

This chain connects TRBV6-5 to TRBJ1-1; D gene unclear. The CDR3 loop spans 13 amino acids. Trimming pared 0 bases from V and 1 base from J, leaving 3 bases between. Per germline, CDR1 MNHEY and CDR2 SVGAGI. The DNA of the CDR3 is TGTGCCAGCAGTTACTCGCAGAACACTGAAGCTTTCTTT. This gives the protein CASSYSQNTEAFF.

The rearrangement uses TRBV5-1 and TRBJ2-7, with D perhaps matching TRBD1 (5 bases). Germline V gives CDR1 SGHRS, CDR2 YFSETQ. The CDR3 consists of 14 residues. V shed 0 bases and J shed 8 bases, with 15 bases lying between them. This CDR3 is CASSLAQGMGQQYF. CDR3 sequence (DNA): TGCGCCAGCAGCTTGGCCCAGGGCATGGGGCAGCAGTACTTC.

Here the CDR3 reads CASSYSTFGGNEKLFF. CDR3 nucleotide sequence: TGTGCCAGCAGTTACAGTACCTTTGGCGGAAATGAAAAACTGTTTTTT. The chain uses TRBV6-5 and TRBJ1-4; D is undetermined. CDR3 length: 16 amino acids. In germline, CDR1 is MNHEY, CDR2 SVGAGI. The germline V and J ends were trimmed by 2 bases and 5 bases, with 15 bases remaining between them.

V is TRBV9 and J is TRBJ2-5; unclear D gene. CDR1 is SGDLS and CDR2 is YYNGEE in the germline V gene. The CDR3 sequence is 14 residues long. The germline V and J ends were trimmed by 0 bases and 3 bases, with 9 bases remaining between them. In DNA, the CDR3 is TGTGCCAGCAGCGTAGGAGGAAGGGAAGAGACCCAGTACTTC. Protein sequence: CASSVGGREETQYF.

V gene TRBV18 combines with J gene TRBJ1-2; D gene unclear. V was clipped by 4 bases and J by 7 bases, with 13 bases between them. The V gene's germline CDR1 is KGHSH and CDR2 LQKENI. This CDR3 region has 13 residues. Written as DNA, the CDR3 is TGTGCCAGCTCACTCCCCACCTCCAGTGGCTACACCTTC. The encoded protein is CASSLPTSSGYTF.

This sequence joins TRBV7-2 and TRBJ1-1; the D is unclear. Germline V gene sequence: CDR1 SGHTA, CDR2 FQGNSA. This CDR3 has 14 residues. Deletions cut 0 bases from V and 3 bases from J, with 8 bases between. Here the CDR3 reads CASSLAGFHTEAFF. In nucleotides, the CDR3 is TGTGCCAGCAGCTTAGCGGGGTTTCACACTGAAGCTTTCTTT.

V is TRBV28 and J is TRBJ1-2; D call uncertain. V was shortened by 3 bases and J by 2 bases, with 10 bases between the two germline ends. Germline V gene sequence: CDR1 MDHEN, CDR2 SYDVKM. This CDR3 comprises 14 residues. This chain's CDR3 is CASSFPDGNYGYTF. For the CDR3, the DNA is TGTGCCAGCAGTTTCCCCGACGGGAACTATGGCTACACCTTC.

In DNA, the CDR3 is TGTGCCGCCGCCCGGGACTCTGGAAACACCATATATTTT. It is translated as CAAARDSGNTIYF. V usage is TRBV7-9 and J usage is TRBJ1-3; D is unclear. Trimming took off 11 bases at V and 0 bases at J, with 11 bases between the two ends. The CDR3 has 13 residues. Germline V gives CDR1 SEHNR, CDR2 FQNEAQ (reference sequence).

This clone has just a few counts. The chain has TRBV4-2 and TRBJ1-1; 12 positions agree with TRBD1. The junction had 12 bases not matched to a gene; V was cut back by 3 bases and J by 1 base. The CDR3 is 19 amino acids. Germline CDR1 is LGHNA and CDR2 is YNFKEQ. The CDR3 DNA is TGTGCCAGCAGCCATGCGGGACAGGGGGCGATAGATCAGAACACTGAAGCTTTCTTT. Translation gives CASSHAGQGAIDQNTEAFF.

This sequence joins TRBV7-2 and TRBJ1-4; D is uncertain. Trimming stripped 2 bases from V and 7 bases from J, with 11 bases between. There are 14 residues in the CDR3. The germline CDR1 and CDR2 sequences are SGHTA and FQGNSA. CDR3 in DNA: TGTGCCAGCAGCTTATCAGTGTCTAGTGAAAAACTGTTTTTT. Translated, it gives CASSLSVSSEKLFF.

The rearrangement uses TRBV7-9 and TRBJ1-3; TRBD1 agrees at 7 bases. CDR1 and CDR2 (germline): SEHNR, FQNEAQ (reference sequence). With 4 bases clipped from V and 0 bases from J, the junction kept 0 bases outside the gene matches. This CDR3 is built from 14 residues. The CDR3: CASSSGGSGNTIYF. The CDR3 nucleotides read TGTGCCAGCAGCTCAGGGGGCTCTGGAAACACCATATATTTT.

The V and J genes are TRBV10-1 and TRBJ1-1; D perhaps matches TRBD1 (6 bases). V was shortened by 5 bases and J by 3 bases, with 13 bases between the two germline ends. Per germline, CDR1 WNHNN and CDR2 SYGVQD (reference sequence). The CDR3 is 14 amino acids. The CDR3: CASSPEGEDTEAFF. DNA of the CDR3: TGCGCCAGCAGTCCCGAGGGGGAGGACACTGAAGCTTTCTTT.

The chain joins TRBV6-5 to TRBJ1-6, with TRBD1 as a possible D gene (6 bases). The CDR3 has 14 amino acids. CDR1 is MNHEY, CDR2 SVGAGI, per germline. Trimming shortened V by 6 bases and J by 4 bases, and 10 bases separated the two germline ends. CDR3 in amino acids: CASRFGQYNSPLHF. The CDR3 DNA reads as TGTGCCAGCAGATTCGGACAGTATAATTCACCCCTCCACTTT.

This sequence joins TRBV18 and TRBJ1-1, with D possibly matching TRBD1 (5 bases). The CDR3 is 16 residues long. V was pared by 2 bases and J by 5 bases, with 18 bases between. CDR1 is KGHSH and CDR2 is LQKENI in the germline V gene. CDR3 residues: CASSPDLLLGGTEAFF. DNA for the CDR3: TGTGCCAGCTCACCAGATTTATTGCTGGGGGGGACTGAAGCTTTCTTT.

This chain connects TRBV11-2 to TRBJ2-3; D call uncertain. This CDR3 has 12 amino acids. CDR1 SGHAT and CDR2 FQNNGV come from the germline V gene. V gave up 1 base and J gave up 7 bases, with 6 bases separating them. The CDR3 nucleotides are TGTGCCAGCAGCTTAGCCGATAATACGCAGTATTTT. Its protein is CASSLADNTQYF.

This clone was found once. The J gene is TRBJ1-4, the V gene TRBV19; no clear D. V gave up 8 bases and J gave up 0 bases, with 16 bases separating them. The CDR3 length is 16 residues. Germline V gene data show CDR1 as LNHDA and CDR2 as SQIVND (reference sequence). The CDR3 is CASSGSGPATNEKLFF. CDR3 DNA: TGTGCCAGTTCTGGATCCGGACCTGCAACTAATGAAAAACTGTTTTTT.

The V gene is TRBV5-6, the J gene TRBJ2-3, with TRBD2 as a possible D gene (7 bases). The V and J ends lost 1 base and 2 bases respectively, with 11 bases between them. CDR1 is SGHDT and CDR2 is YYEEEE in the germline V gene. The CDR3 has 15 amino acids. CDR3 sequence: CASSLLGGATDTQYF. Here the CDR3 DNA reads TGTGCCAGCAGCTTGCTGGGGGGGGCCACAGATACGCAGTATTTT.

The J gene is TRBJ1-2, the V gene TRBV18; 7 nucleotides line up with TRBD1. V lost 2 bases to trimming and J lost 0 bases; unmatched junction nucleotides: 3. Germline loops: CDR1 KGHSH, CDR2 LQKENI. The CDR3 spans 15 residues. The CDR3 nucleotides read TGTGCCAGCTCACCAGGACAGGACTCTAACTATGGCTACACCTTC. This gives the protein CASSPGQDSNYGYTF.